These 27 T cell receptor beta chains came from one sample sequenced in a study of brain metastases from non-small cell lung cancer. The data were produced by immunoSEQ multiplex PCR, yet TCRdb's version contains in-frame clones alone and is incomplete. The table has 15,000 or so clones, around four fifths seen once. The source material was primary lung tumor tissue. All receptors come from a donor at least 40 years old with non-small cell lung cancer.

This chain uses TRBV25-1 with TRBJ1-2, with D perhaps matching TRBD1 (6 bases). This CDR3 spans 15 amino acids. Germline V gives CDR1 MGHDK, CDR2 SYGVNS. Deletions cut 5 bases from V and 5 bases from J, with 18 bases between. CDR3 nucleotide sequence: TGTGCCAGCAGTCCCCCGGAGAGGGGGTTGTATGGCTACACCTTC. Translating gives CASSPPERGLYGYTF.

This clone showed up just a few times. The chain's CDR3 is CASSDTPQALKGYTF. The DNA of the CDR3 is TGTGCCAGCAGTGACACCCCGCAAGCTTTGAAAGGCTACACCTTC. The V gene is TRBV6-4, the J gene TRBJ1-2, with D unresolved. This CDR3 is 15 amino acids long. Per germline, CDR1 MRHNA and CDR2 SNTAGT. The V end was cut by 2 bases, the J end by 8 bases, with 18 bases between.

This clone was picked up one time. CDR3 in DNA: TGTGCCAGCAGTGAAGGGACAGCCCGGAATGAAAAACTGTTTTTT. It is translated as CASSEGTARNEKLFF. The chain combines TRBV2 with TRBJ1-4; D might be TRBD1 (6 bases). V shed 1 base and J shed 5 bases, with 11 bases lying between them. Germline lookup yields CDR1 SNHLY and CDR2 FYNNEI. This CDR3 contains 15 residues.

Written as DNA, the CDR3 is TGTGCCAGCAGCAAATCCTCCTCCCCTTACGAGCAGTACGTC. It translates to CASSKSSSPYEQYV. V gene TRBV21-1 combines with J gene TRBJ2-7; TRBD2, as called in the table, went unchecked against the DNA. TRBV21-1 is a known pseudogene. The CDR3 totals 14 residues.

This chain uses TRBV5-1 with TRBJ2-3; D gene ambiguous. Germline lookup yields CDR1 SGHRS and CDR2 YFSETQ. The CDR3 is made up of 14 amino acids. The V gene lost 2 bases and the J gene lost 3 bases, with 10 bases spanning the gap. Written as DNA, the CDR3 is TGCGCCAGCAGCTTATACTCCGCGACAGATACGCAGTATTTT. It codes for CASSLYSATDTQYF.

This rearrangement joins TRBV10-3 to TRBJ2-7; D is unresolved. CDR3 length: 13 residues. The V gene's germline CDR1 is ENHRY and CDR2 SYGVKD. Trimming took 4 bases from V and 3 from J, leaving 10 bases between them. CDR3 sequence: CAISARSFYEQYF. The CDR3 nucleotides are TGTGCCATCAGTGCCAGGAGTTTCTACGAGCAGTACTTC.

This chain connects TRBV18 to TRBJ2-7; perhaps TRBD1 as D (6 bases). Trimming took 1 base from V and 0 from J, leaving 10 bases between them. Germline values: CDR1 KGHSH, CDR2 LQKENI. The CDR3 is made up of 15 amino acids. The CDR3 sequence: CASSPRETGSYEQYF. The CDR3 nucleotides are TGTGCCAGCTCACCACGCGAGACAGGCTCCTACGAGCAGTACTTC.

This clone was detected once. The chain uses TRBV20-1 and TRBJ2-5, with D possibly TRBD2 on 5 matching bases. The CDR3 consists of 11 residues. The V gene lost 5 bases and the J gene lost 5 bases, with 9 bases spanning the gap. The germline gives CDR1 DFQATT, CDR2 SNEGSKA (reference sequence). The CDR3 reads CSAAWRETQYF. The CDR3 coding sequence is TGCAGTGCTGCCTGGAGGGAGACCCAGTACTTC.

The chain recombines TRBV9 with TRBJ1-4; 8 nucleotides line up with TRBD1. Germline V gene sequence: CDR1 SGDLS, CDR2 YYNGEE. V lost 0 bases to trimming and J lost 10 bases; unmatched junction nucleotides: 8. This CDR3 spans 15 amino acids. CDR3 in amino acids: CASSVETGGPGKLFF. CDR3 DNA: TGTGCCAGCAGCGTAGAAACAGGGGGGCCTGGAAAACTGTTTTTT.

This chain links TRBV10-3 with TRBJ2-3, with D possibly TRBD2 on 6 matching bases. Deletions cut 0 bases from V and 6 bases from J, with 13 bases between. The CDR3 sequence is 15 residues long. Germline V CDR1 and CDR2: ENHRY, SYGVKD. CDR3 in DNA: TGTGCCATCAGTGAGTCGTCGGAGGGCCCCGATACGCAGTATTTT. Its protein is CAISESSEGPDTQYF.

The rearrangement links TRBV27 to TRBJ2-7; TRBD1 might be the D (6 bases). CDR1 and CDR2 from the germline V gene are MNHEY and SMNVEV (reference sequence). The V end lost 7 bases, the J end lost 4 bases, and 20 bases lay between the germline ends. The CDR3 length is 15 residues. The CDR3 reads CASTMTGLYPYEQYV. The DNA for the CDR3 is TGTGCCAGCACCATGACAGGTCTCTATCCGTACGAGCAGTACGTC.

The CDR3 nucleotides read TGTGCCAGCAGCCCGCTCACGAACACTGAAGCTTTCTTT. It yields the protein CASSPLTNTEAFF. The genes are TRBV12-3 or TRBV12-4 and TRBJ1-1; no reliable D call. This CDR3 is 13 amino acids long. Trimming took 6 bases from V and 1 from J, leaving 9 bases between them.

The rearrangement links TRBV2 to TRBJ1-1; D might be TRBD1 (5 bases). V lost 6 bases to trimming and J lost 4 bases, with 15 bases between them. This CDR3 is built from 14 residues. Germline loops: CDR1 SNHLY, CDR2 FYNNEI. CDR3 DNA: TGTGCCAGCAGCCCGCAGGGACCGAGCACTGAAGCTTTCTTT. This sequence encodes CASSPQGPSTEAFF. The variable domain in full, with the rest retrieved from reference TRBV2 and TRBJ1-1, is EPEVTQTPSHQVTQMGQEVILRCVPISNHLYFYWYRQILGQKVEFLVSFYNNEISEKSEIFDDQFSVERPDGSNFTLKIRSTKLEDSAMYFCASSPQGPSTEAFFGQGTRLTVV.

The CDR3: CASGRDGYEQYF. The DNA for the CDR3 is TGTGCCAGCGGTCGGGACGGCTACGAGCAGTACTTC. This chain joins TRBV2 and TRBJ2-7; either TRBD1 or TRBD2 may fit D (5 bases each). In germline, CDR1 is SNHLY, CDR2 FYNNEI. The CDR3 consists of 12 residues. Trimming took off 8 bases at V and 3 bases at J, with 11 bases between the two ends. Together with reference TRBV2 and TRBJ2-7, the CDR3 gives the full variable domain: EPEVTQTPSHQVTQMGQEVILRCVPISNHLYFYWYRQILGQKVEFLVSFYNNEISEKSEIFDDQFSVERPDGSNFTLKIRSTKLEDSAMYFCASGRDGYEQYFGPGTRLTVT.

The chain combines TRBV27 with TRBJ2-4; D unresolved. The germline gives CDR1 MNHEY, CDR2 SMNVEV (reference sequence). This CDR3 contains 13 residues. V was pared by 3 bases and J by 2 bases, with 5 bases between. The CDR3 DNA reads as TGTGCCAGCAGTTTTGGTTCCAAAAACATTCAGTACTTC. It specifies CASSFGSKNIQYF.

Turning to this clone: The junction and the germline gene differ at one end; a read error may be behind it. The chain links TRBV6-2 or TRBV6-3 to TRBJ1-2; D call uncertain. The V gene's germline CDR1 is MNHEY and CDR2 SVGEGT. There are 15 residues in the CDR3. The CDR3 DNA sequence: TGTGCCAGCAGTTACCCGGCAGGAAGCGACTATGGCTATACCTTC. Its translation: CASSYPAGSDYGYTF.

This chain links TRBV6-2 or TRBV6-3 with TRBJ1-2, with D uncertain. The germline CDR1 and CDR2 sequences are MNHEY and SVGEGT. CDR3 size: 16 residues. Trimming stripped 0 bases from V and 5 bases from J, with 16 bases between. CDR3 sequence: CASSYSKEGGSYGYTF. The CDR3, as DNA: TGTGCCAGCAGTTACTCGAAAGAGGGAGGGTCGTATGGCTACACCTTC.

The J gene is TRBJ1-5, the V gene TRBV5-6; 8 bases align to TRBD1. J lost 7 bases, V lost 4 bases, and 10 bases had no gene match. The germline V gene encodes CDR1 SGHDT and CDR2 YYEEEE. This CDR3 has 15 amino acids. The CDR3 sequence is CASSLRSTGGQPQHF. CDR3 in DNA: TGTGCCAGCAGCCTGAGGTCTACAGGGGGGCAGCCCCAGCATTTT.

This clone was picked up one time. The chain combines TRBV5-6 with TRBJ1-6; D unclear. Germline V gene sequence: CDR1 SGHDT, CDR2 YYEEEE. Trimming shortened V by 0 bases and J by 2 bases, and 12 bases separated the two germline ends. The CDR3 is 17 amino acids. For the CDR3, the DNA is TGTGCCAGCAGCTTGGGGGGAAGGGTACCCTATAATTCACCCCTCCACTTT. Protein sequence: CASSLGGRVPYNSPLHF.

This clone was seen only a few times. DNA for the CDR3: TGTGCCAGCAGCTCGAGCCCGGGGGAAAAACTGTTTTTT. It translates to CASSSSPGEKLFF. The chain has TRBV7-6 and TRBJ1-4, with D hard to call. Germline assignment: CDR1 SGHVS and CDR2 FNYEAQ. The CDR3 spans 13 residues. Deletions cut 4 bases from V and 8 bases from J, with 11 bases between.

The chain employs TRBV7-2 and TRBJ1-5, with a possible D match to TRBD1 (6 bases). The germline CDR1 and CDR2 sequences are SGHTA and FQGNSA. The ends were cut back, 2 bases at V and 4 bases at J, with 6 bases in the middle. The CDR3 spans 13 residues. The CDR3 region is CASSLTGNQPQHF. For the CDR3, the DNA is TGTGCCAGCAGCTTAACAGGGAATCAGCCCCAGCATTTT.

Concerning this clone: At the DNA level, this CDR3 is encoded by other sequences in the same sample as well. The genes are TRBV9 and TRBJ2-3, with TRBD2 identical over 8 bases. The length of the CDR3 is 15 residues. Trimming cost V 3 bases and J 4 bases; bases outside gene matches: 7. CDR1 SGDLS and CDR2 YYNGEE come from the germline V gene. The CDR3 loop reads CASSAGGGPPDTQYF. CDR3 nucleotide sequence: TGTGCCAGCAGCGCGGGGGGGGGCCCCCCAGATACGCAGTATTTT.

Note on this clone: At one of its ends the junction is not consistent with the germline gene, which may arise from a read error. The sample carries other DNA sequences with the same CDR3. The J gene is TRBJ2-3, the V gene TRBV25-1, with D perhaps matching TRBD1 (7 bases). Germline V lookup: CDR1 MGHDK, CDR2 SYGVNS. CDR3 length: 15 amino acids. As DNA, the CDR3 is TGTGCCAGTAGTGAGACAGGGAGGCTGACAGATACGCAGTATTTT. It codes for CASSETGRLTDTQYF.

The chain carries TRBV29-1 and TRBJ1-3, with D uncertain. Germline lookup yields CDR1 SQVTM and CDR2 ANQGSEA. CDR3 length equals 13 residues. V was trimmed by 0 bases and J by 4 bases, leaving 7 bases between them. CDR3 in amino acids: CSVEDRWGNTIYF. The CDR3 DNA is TGCAGCGTTGAAGACAGGTGGGGAAACACCATATATTTT. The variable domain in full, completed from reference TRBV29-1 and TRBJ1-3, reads SAVISQKPSRDICQRGTSLTIQCQVDSQVTMMFWYRQQPGQSLTLIATANQGSEATYESGFVIDKFPISRPNLTFSTLTVSNMSPEDSSIYLCSVEDRWGNTIYFGEGSWLTVV.

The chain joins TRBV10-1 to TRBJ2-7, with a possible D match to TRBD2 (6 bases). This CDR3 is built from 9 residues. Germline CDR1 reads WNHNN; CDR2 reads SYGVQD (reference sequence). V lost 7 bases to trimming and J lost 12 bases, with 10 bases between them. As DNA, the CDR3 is TGCGCCAGCACAGAGGGAGGGTACGTC. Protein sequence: CASTEGGYV.

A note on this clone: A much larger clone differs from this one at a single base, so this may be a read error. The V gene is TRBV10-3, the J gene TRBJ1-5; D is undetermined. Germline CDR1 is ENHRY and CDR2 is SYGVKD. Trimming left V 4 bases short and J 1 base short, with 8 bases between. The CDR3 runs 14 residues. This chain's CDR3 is CAISGARSNQPQHF. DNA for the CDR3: TGTGCCATCAGTGGGGCAAGAAGCAATCAGCCCCAGCATTTT.

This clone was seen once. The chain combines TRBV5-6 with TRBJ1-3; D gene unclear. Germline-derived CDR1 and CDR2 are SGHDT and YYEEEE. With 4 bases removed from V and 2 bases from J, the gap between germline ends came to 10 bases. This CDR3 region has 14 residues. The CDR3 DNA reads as TGTGCCAGCAGCCCGGTTACTCCTGGAAACACCATATATTTT. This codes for CASSPVTPGNTIYF.